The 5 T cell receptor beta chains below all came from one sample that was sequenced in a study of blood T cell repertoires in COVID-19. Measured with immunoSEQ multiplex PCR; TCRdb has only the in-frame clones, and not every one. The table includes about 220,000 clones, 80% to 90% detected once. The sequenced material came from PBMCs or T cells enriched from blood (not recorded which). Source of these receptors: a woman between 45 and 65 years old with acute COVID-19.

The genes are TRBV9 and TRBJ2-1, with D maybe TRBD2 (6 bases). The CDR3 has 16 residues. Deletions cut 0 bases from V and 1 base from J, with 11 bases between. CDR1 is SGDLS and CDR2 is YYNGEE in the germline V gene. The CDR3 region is CASSVGGSGSYNEQFF. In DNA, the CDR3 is TGTGCCAGCAGCGTAGGGGGTAGCGGTTCCTACAATGAGCAGTTCTTC. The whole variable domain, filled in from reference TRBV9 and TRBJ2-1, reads DSGVTQTPKHLITATGQRVTLRCSPRSGDLSVYWYQQSLDQGLQFLIQYYNGEERAKGNILERFSAQQFPDLHSELNLSSLELGDSALYFCASSVGGSGSYNEQFFGPGTRLTVL.

The CDR3 bases are TGTGCCAGCAACGGGGGGACAGGGAAACTTTTCCCTGAAGCTTTCTTT. Translating it yields CASNGGTGKLFPEAFF. V is TRBV5-6 and J is TRBJ1-1; 9 positions match TRBD1. Germline loops: CDR1 SGHDT, CDR2 YYEEEE. V shed 6 bases, J shed 6 bases, and the junction held 15 bases outside the gene matches. This CDR3 is built from 16 residues.

In DNA form, the CDR3 reads TGTGCCAGCTCACCACCGGGACAGGGGACGAACACCGGGGAGCTGTTTTTT. This sequence encodes CASSPPGQGTNTGELFF. V usage is TRBV18 and J usage is TRBJ2-2, with 10 bases aligning to TRBD1. The CDR3 totals 17 residues. The J segment lost 0 bases and the V segment lost 0 bases, leaving 1 base of the junction unmatched. CDR1 KGHSH and CDR2 LQKENI come from the germline V gene. The full variable domain, its missing parts supplied by reference TRBV18 and TRBJ2-2, is NAGVMQNPRHLVRRRGQEARLRCSPMKGHSHVYWYRQLPEEGLKFMVYLQKENIIDESGMPKERFSAEFPKEGPSILRIQQVVRGDSAAYFCASSPPGQGTNTGELFFGEGSRLTVL.

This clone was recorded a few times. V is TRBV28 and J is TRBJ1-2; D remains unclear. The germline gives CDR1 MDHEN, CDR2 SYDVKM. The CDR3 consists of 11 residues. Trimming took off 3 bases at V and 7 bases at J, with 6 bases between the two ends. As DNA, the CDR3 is TGTGCCAGCAGTTTTAGTGGTGGCTACACCTTC. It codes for CASSFSGGYTF.

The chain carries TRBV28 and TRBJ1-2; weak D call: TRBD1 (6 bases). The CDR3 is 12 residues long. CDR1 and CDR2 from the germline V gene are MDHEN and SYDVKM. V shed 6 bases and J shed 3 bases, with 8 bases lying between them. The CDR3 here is CASRGQYYGYTF. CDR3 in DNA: TGTGCCAGCAGAGGACAGTACTATGGCTACACCTTC.